Listed below are T cell receptor beta chains from one sample, sequenced in a study of identical twins. TCRdb fed the 5' RACE reads into MiXCR, producing one record per CDR3 protein. The sample gives 700,000 or so distinct CDR3 sequences, 8.6% of which show up once; approximately 0.89% is in the top ten. This sample was shared with a second study, whose subject was yellow fever vaccine responses in identical twins.

The sample consisted of PBMCs. The origin of the receptors is a woman between 18 and 30 years old in good health. Both conserved end residues are part of each CDR3. D genes are given only for firm matches. The listing skips clone size in some rows; elsewhere it reads once, few, many or a size class.

V gene	J gene	clone size	D gene	CDR3 protein	CDR3 DNA
TRBV4-2	TRBJ2-5	-	-	CASSPPSSVGGETQYF	TGTGCCAGCAGCCCCCCCAGCTCGGTGGGGGGAGAGACCCAGTACTTC
TRBV6-1	TRBJ2-1	-	-	CASSEWASSYNEQFF	TGTGCCAGCAGTGAATGGGCAAGCTCCTACAATGAGCAGTTCTTC
TRBV3-1	TRBJ2-1	-	-	CASSQGSGGGVWF	TGTGCCAGCAGCCAAGGTTCAGGGGGAGGGGTTTGGTTC
TRBV29-1	TRBJ2-1	-	TRBD1	CSVTGTVPYNEQFF	TGCAGCGTTACCGGGACAGTTCCATACAATGAGCAGTTCTTC
TRBV7-9	TRBJ2-7	-	TRBD2	CASSFLEGRAYEQYF	TGTGCCAGCAGCTTTTTAGAGGGGAGGGCCTACGAGCAGTACTTC
TRBV7-9	TRBJ2-5	few	-	CASSLGTTGFLETQYF	TGTGCCAGCAGCTTAGGCACTACAGGGTTTTTAGAGACCCAGTACTTC
TRBV12-3/TRBV12-4	TRBJ1-5	-	-	CASSPVPASPDQPQHF	TGTGCCAGCAGCCCCGTCCCAGCCAGCCCGGATCAGCCCCAGCATTTT
TRBV24-1	TRBJ2-1	-	-	CATSGRVGNEQFF	TGTGCCACCAGTGGAAGGGTGGGGAATGAGCAGTTCTTC
TRBV11-2	TRBJ2-1	-	TRBD2	CASSPIAGGTYNEQFF	TGTGCCAGCAGCCCCATAGCGGGGGGAACCTACAATGAGCAGTTCTTC
TRBV24-1	TRBJ1-2	-	TRBD1	CASSDPRDRGHTF	TGTGCCTCCAGTGATCCACGGGACAGGGGCCACACCTTC
TRBV5-1	TRBJ2-3	many	-	CASSLGRGAGTDTQYF	TGCGCCAGCAGCCTTGGAAGGGGGGCGGGAACAGATACGCAGTATTTT
TRBV28	TRBJ2-7	-	-	CASSTSGRGGSYEQYF	TGTGCCAGCAGCACGTCGGGCAGGGGAGGCTCCTACGAGCAGTACTTC
TRBV5-1	TRBJ2-3	-	TRBD1	CASSLEVRGLSQYF	TGCGCCAGCAGCTTGGAGGTCAGGGGGCTAAGTCAGTATTTT
TRBV9	TRBJ2-1	few	TRBD2	CASSPGRGYEQFF	TGTGCCAGCAGCCCGGGGCGGGGGTATGAGCAGTTCTTC
TRBV2	TRBJ1-6	few	TRBD1	CASISGGYGLKPPLHF	TGTGCCAGCATCTCAGGGGGTTACGGCTTGAAACCACCCCTCCACTTT
TRBV9	TRBJ2-2	few	-	CASSVVGAAELFF	TGTGCCAGCAGCGTAGTAGGGGCCGCGGAGCTGTTTTTT
TRBV10-3	TRBJ2-7	-	-	CAIRGGGQTYEQYF	TGTGCCATCAGGGGGGGGGGACAGACCTACGAGCAGTACTTC
TRBV6-2/TRBV6-3	TRBJ2-5	many	-	CASSYRQETQYF	TGTGCCAGCAGCTACCGACAAGAGACCCAGTACTTC
TRBV12-3/TRBV12-4	TRBJ1-2	few	-	CASSYDTSYGYTF	TGTGCCAGCAGTTATGACACGAGCTATGGCTACACCTTC
TRBV7-2	TRBJ2-7	-	TRBD2	CASSRTGLAAYEQYF	TGTGCCAGCAGCAGAACGGGGCTAGCGGCTTACGAGCAGTACTTC
TRBV7-3	TRBJ2-3	many	-	CASSYRGGGQEDTQYF	TGTGCCAGCAGCTACCGCGGTGGGGGGCAGGAAGATACGCAGTATTTT
TRBV7-8	TRBJ1-1	few	-	CASSPRGSEAFF	TGTGCCAGCAGCCCTCGGGGCTCTGAAGCTTTCTTT
TRBV20-1	TRBJ2-1	-	-	CSARALNEQFF	TGCAGTGCTAGAGCTTTAAATGAGCAGTTCTTC
TRBV6-5	TRBJ1-2	many	TRBD1	CASSSRTGIHYGYTF	TGTGCCAGCAGTTCTAGGACAGGGATCCACTATGGCTACACCTTC
TRBV5-6	TRBJ2-3	few	-	CASSPTPLVTDTQYF	TGTGCCAGCAGCCCCACCCCCCTGGTGACAGATACGCAGTATTTT
TRBV29-1	TRBJ2-5	-	TRBD1	CSVDRDRGETQYF	TGCAGCGTTGACCGGGACAGGGGGGAGACCCAGTACTTC
TRBV24-1	TRBJ2-2	many	-	CATSDLNVSGELFF	TGTGCCACCAGTGATTTGAATGTTTCCGGGGAGCTGTTTTTT
TRBV9	TRBJ2-1	-	TRBD2	CASSVATSGIYNEQFF	TGTGCCAGCAGCGTAGCGACTAGCGGGATCTACAATGAGCAGTTCTTC
TRBV3-1	TRBJ2-7	few	-	CASSRASRNYEQYF	TGTGCCAGCAGCCGAGCATCGCGGAACTACGAGCAGTACTTC
TRBV7-2	TRBJ2-5	few	TRBD2	CASSLAMGGQETQYF	TGTGCCAGCAGCTTAGCGATGGGAGGGCAAGAGACCCAGTACTTC
TRBV6-4	TRBJ1-5	few	-	CASSEVPGNQPQHF	TGTGCCAGCAGTGAGGTCCCGGGCAATCAGCCCCAGCATTTT
TRBV6-1	TRBJ1-2	few	-	CASSQTATYGYTF	TGTGCCAGCAGCCAGACAGCTACGTATGGCTACACCTTC
TRBV7-9	TRBJ1-4	-	-	CASYVTTNEKLFF	TGTGCCAGCTACGTCACAACTAATGAAAAACTGTTTTTT
TRBV6-1	TRBJ2-7	-	-	CASSHGGPIGEQYF	TGTGCCAGCAGCCATGGAGGGCCGATAGGCGAGCAGTACTTC
TRBV29-1	TRBJ2-7	many	TRBD1	CSVEDRDRAYEQYF	TGCAGCGTTGAGGATCGGGACAGGGCCTACGAGCAGTACTTC
TRBV7-9	TRBJ2-3	few	-	CASSELGGQYF	TGTGCCAGCAGCGAGTTGGGGGGGCAGTATTTT
TRBV4-3	TRBJ2-7	-	-	CASSQERYYEQYF	TGCGCCAGCAGCCAAGAAAGATACTACGAGCAGTACTTC
TRBV2	TRBJ2-2	many	-	CASRPAPGGELFF	TGTGCCAGCAGACCAGCACCTGGCGGGGAGCTGTTTTTT
TRBV5-1	TRBJ2-1	many	-	CASSFSGWYNEQFF	TGCGCCAGCAGCTTTTCGGGGTGGTACAATGAGCAGTTCTTC
TRBV28	TRBJ1-2	few	-	CASSLLANYGYTF	TGTGCCAGCAGTTTGTTGGCGAACTATGGCTACACCTTC
TRBV5-1	TRBJ1-5	few	TRBD1	CASSLSATGVNQPQHF	TGCGCCAGCAGCTTGTCCGCGACAGGGGTAAATCAGCCCCAGCATTTT
TRBV6-2/TRBV6-3	TRBJ2-2	many	TRBD1	CASQQGDTGELFF	TGTGCCTCCCAGCAGGGGGACACCGGGGAGCTGTTTTTT
TRBV15	TRBJ2-7	few	-	CATSRDHTYEQYF	TGTGCCACCAGCAGAGATCATACCTACGAGCAGTACTTC
TRBV15	TRBJ2-3	few	-	CATSRIVRDSTDTQYF	TGTGCCACCAGCAGGATAGTACGGGATAGCACAGATACGCAGTATTTT
TRBV20-1	TRBJ2-7	-	-	CSAARSGYEQYF	TGCAGTGCAGCTCGGAGTGGGTACGAGCAGTACTTC
TRBV12-3/TRBV12-4	TRBJ1-3	many	-	CASSLIQNTIYF	TGTGCCAGCAGTTTAATTCAGAACACCATATATTTT
TRBV7-9	TRBJ2-5	few	-	CASSSQMYQETQYF	TGTGCCAGCAGCTCGCAGATGTACCAAGAGACCCAGTACTTC
TRBV6-2/TRBV6-3	TRBJ2-3	few	TRBD1	CASRYRGSDTQYF	TGTGCCAGCAGGTACAGGGGATCGGATACGCAGTATTTT
TRBV29-1	TRBJ2-2	many	TRBD1	CSVEPGTGGTGELFF	TGCAGCGTTGAACCGGGGACAGGGGGAACCGGGGAGCTGTTTTTT
TRBV18	TRBJ2-7	-	TRBD2	CASSRITGTAGTSESYEQYF	TGTGCCAGCTCTCGGATAACCGGGACAGCCGGGACTAGCGAATCCTACGAGCAGTACTTC
TRBV29-1	TRBJ2-3	many	-	CSVTPGATDTQYF	TGCAGCGTTACCCCGGGGGCCACAGATACGCAGTATTTT
TRBV12-3/TRBV12-4	TRBJ2-7	-	TRBD1	CASSSGQGVVEQYF	TGTGCCAGCAGCTCAGGTCAGGGGGTGGTGGAGCAGTACTTC
TRBV7-9	TRBJ2-1	-	TRBD1	CASSIRDRGRSEQFF	TGTGCCAGCAGCATCCGGGACAGGGGGCGCAGTGAGCAGTTCTTC
TRBV25-1	TRBJ2-2	-	TRBD1	CASSALRDSNTGELFF	TGTGCCAGCAGTGCTCTCCGGGACAGCAACACCGGGGAGCTGTTTTTT